Listed below are T cell receptor beta chains from one sample, sequenced in a study of vaccination effects on CD4 cells after COVID-19. Antigens of these TCRs are unknown. Sequencing was performed with immunoSEQ multiplex PCR; in TCRdb, only in-frame clones are kept and a portion is missing. The sample lists roughly 70,000 clones, more than 65% occurring once. Sequenced material: CD4+ T cells from PBMCs cultured with HIV peptides, taken before COVID-19 vaccination. All receptors derive from a human donor who had a prior SARS-CoV-2 infection. The CDR3 runs from the conserved cysteine through the conserved F or W. D genes are given only for firm matches. The listing skips clone size in some rows; elsewhere it reads once, few, many or a size class.

.	TRBD2	TRBV9	TRBJ2-1	CASSVAGGSYNEQFF	TGTGCCAGCAGCGTCGCGGGAGGTTCCTACAATGAGCAGTTCTTC
few	.	TRBV18	TRBJ1-2	CASSSRDTSNYGYTF	TGTGCCAGCTCAAGCCGGGACACCTCTAACTATGGCTACACCTTC
.	.	TRBV5-1	TRBJ2-7	CASSSLTGTYEQYF	TGCGCCAGCAGCTCCTTGACAGGTACCTACGAGCAGTACTTC
.	TRBD2	TRBV10-3	TRBJ2-5	CAISERLAGERVEETQYF	TGTGCCATCAGTGAGCGTCTAGCGGGAGAACGGGTGGAAGAGACCCAGTACTTC
few	.	TRBV9	TRBJ2-3	CASSVQGQSDTQYF	TGTGCCAGCAGCGTACAGGGGCAGTCAGATACGCAGTATTTT
.	.	TRBV5-4	TRBJ1-4	CASSLLGTNEKLFF	TGTGCCAGCAGCCTATTGGGGACTAATGAAAAACTGTTTTTT
.	TRBD2	TRBV3-1/TRBV3-2	TRBJ2-3	CASSPAPPGGVGDTQYF	TGTGCCAGCAGCCCGGCCCCTCCGGGAGGTGTTGGAGATACGCAGTATTTT
.	TRBD1	TRBV6-5	TRBJ1-2	CASSPTGDIYGYTF	TGTGCCAGCAGTCCGACAGGGGACATCTATGGCTACACCTTC
.	TRBD2	TRBV11-3	TRBJ2-5	CASSLAGTSGQGQTQYF	TGTGCCAGCAGCTTAGCCGGGACTAGCGGCCAAGGGCAGACCCAGTACTTC
.	TRBD2	TRBV7-2	TRBJ2-1	CASSPTSGGMEQFF	TGTGCCAGCAGCCCCACTAGCGGGGGAATGGAGCAGTTCTTC
.	TRBD2	TRBV4-2	TRBJ2-7	CASSRGLAGGRGSYEQYF	TGTGCCAGCAGCCGAGGACTAGCGGGAGGGCGGGGATCCTACGAGCAGTACTTC
.	.	TRBV25-1	TRBJ2-1	CASRLDNEQFF	TGTGCCAGCAGACTAGACAATGAGCAGTTCTTC
.	TRBD1	TRBV4-3	TRBJ1-2	CASSPQGQGDYGYTF	TGCGCCAGCAGCCCTCAAGGACAGGGAGACTATGGCTACACCTTC
.	.	TRBV9	TRBJ1-6	CASSVDEGDSPLHF	TGTGCCAGCAGCGTAGACGAAGGGGATTCACCCCTCCACTTT
.	.	TRBV5-6	TRBJ1-6	CASSTYRTAMSSYNSPLHF	TGTGCCAGCAGCACCTACCGGACAGCCATGAGCTCCTATAATTCACCCCTCCACTTT
.	.	TRBV11-3	TRBJ1-1	CASSLEDSTEAFF	TGTGCCAGCAGCTTAGAGGACAGCACTGAAGCTTTCTTT
few	TRBD1	TRBV5-1	TRBJ1-2	CASSLLPGQDIYGYTF	TGCGCCAGCAGCTTACTTCCGGGACAGGATATCTATGGCTACACCTTC
.	.	TRBV7-2	TRBJ2-2	CASSLASRNTGELFF	TGTGCCAGCAGCTTAGCGTCCCGCAACACCGGGGAGCTGTTTTTT
.	TRBD2	TRBV2	TRBJ2-1	CASSDLAAYSYNEQFF	TGTGCCAGCAGCGACCTAGCGGCCTACTCCTACAATGAGCAGTTCTTC
.	.	TRBV5-3	TRBJ1-2	CARSWGQNF	TGTGCCAGAAGCTGGGGACAAAACTTC
.	.	TRBV20-1	TRBJ1-2	CSARDPQNTF	TGCAGTGCTAGAGATCCCCAAAACACCTTC
.	.	TRBV11-2	TRBJ2-5	CASGSGGYETQYF	TGTGCCAGCGGGAGTGGGGGGTATGAGACCCAGTACTTC
.	.	TRBV5-1	TRBJ1-2	CASSLVGLKEGGYTF	TGCGCCAGCAGCTTGGTGGGACTCAAAGAGGGTGGCTACACCTTC
.	.	TRBV6-1	TRBJ2-1	CASSDSLRHYSSSYNEQFF	TGTGCCAGCAGTGATTCGTTACGCCACTACTCGAGCTCCTACAATGAGCAGTTCTTC
few	TRBD2	TRBV5-6	TRBJ2-7	CASSRRTSDRIYF	TGTGCCAGCAGCCGTCGGACTAGCGATAGAATCTACTTC
.	.	TRBV2	TRBJ2-1	CASSEARWHGRGITEQFF	TGTGCCAGCAGTGAAGCGAGGTGGCACGGGAGAGGGATCACTGAGCAGTTCTTC
.	.	TRBV9	TRBJ2-3	CASSAPGLGEDTQYF	TGTGCCAGCAGCGCCCCGGGACTTGGGGAGGATACGCAGTATTTT
.	.	TRBV3-1/TRBV3-2	TRBJ1-2	CASSQDGRRGYTF	TGTGCCAGCAGCCAAGATGGTCGCCGTGGCTACACCTTC
.	.	TRBV2	TRBJ1-1	CADRRGVENTEAFF	TGTGCCGACCGCCGTGGTGTTGAGAACACTGAAGCTTTCTTT
.	TRBD2	TRBV4-1	TRBJ2-1	CASSQESGLAGNEQFF	TGCGCCAGCAGCCAAGAATCAGGGCTAGCGGGGAATGAGCAGTTCTTC
.	TRBD1	TRBV2	TRBJ1-1	CASSDWTGNTEAFF	TGTGCCAGCAGTGATTGGACAGGGAACACTGAAGCTTTCTTT
few	.	TRBV12-3/TRBV12-4	TRBJ2-1	CASRGLGRYEQFF	TGTGCCAGCAGAGGACTGGGGCGTTATGAGCAGTTCTTC
few	.	TRBV18	TRBJ1-1	CASSLPGRPEAFF	TGTGCCAGCTCACTTCCCGGACGGCCTGAAGCTTTCTTT
.	TRBD2	TRBV30	TRBJ2-7	CAWNAPTSPGYEQYF	TGTGCCTGGAACGCTCCGACTAGCCCAGGGTACGAGCAGTACTTC
.	.	TRBV11-3	TRBJ2-3	CASSSDRITDTQYF	TGTGCCAGCAGCTCGGACCGAATCACAGATACGCAGTATTTT
.	TRBD2	TRBV5-1	TRBJ2-7	CASSLGSGGPYEQYF	TGCGCCAGCAGCTTGGGTAGCGGGGGTCCCTACGAGCAGTACTTC
.	TRBD1	TRBV5-4	TRBJ2-7	CASSLGDRETYEQYF	TGTGCCAGCAGCTTGGGGGACAGGGAGACCTACGAGCAGTACTTC
once	.	TRBV5-1	TRBJ2-2	CASSLATGSTGELFF	TGCGCCAGCAGCTTGGCGACGGGGTCTACCGGGGAGCTGTTTTTT
.	TRBD2	TRBV5-1	TRBJ2-1	CASRSGGVYNEQFF	TGCGCCAGCAGAAGCGGGGGGGTTTACAATGAGCAGTTCTTC
.	TRBD2	TRBV12-5	TRBJ2-5	CASGLKLLAGGPGTQYF	TGTGCTAGTGGTTTGAAACTACTAGCGGGAGGGCCGGGGACCCAGTACTTC
once	.	TRBV7-9	TRBJ2-7	CASSLYQASDSYEQYF	TGTGCCAGCAGCTTATATCAGGCGTCCGACTCCTACGAGCAGTACTTC
once	.	TRBV7-9	TRBJ1-2	CASSVTGLSGGYTF	TGTGCCAGCAGCGTTACAGGGCTCTCCGGTGGCTACACCTTC
.	.	TRBV30	TRBJ1-4	CAWSGSGYEKLFF	TGTGCCTGGAGTGGATCAGGGTATGAAAAACTGTTTTTT
few	.	TRBV5-6	TRBJ1-5	CASSFREYSNQPQHF	TGTGCCAGCAGCTTTCGGGAGTATAGCAATCAGCCCCAGCATTTT